The 25 T cell receptor beta chains presented below share a single source sample, sequenced in a study of beta chain features in type 1 diabetes. The study reverse transcribed the entire isolated RNA, so it sequenced expressed TCRB transcripts. Some clones are missing from TCRdb's copy, which holds only in-frame ones; the method was immunoSEQ multiplex PCR. The sample has 70,000 to 90,000 clones, 25% to 35% seen once. The sample comprised stem cell memory CD4+ T cells from blood. The receptors derive from a woman aged 18-29 years in good health.

This clone was observed a few times. The chain links TRBV19 to TRBJ1-5; D gene unclear. Germline loops: CDR1 LNHDA, CDR2 SQIVND (reference sequence). The CDR3 is made up of 12 amino acids. Trimming removed 5 bases from V and 7 bases from J, with 9 bases in between. The CDR3 sequence: CASSEREQPQHF. DNA of the CDR3: TGTGCCAGTAGTGAACGGGAGCAGCCCCAGCATTTT.

There are a few counts of this clone. The chain combines TRBV5-1 with TRBJ1-2; possible D gene TRBD1, 5 bases. The CDR3 totals 15 residues. The V gene lost 4 bases and the J gene lost 8 bases, with 21 bases spanning the gap. Germline V gives CDR1 SGHRS, CDR2 YFSETQ. CDR3 protein: CASSLDQSRARGYTF. Written as DNA, the CDR3 is TGCGCCAGCAGCCTGGATCAGTCCAGGGCACGAGGCTACACCTTC.

This clone was counted between two and nine times. CDR3 in amino acids: CASSPRVSLEQFF. The DNA for the CDR3 is TGCGCCAGCAGCCCCAGGGTCTCCCTTGAGCAGTTCTTC. This chain uses TRBV5-1 with TRBJ2-1; TRBD1 is a possible D gene (5 bases). This CDR3 has 13 residues. Trimming pared 4 bases from V and 9 bases from J, leaving 14 bases between. Germline-derived CDR1 and CDR2 are SGHRS and YFSETQ.

The sample holds a few counts of this clone. The V gene is TRBV5-1, the J gene TRBJ2-1; D is perhaps TRBD1 (5 bases). V lost 3 bases to trimming and J lost 10 bases, with 8 bases between them. Germline loops: CDR1 SGHRS, CDR2 YFSETQ. CDR3 length equals 11 residues. CDR3 amino acids: CASSSDSEQFF. CDR3 nucleotide sequence: TGCGCCAGCAGCTCCGACAGCGAGCAGTTCTTC.

The chain carries TRBV29-1 and TRBJ1-1, with a possible D match to TRBD1 (6 bases). The CDR3 has 14 residues. Trimming removed 4 bases at V and 4 bases at J, with 16 bases between. Germline V CDR1 and CDR2: SQVTM, ANQGSEA. The CDR3 DNA is TGCAGCGTTGTTCGACCCCTAGGGGGCACTGAAGCTTTCTTT. It specifies CSVVRPLGGTEAFF.

The table lists this clone with a few counts. The same CDR3 is also encoded by other DNA sequences in this sample. The rearrangement joins TRBV5-1 to TRBJ1-5, with 10 bases matching TRBD1. J lost 4 bases, V lost 3 bases, and 1 base had no gene match. Germline CDR1 and CDR2: SGHRS and YFSETQ. The CDR3 sequence is 14 residues long. The DNA of the CDR3 is TGCGCCAGCAGCTCGGGACAGGGGAATCAGCCCCAGCATTTT. Translated, it gives CASSSGQGNQPQHF.

This clone appeared a few times. The J gene is TRBJ1-2, the V gene TRBV6-5; possibly TRBD1 for D (6 bases). Looked up from germline, CDR1 is MNHEY and CDR2 is SVGAGI. This CDR3 region has 13 residues. Deletions cut 6 bases from V and 1 base from J, with 9 bases between. CDR3 region: CASRRTDNYGYTF. For the CDR3, the DNA is TGTGCCAGCAGGAGGACAGATAACTATGGCTACACCTTC.

The sample holds a few counts of this clone. The chain recombines TRBV10-3 with TRBJ2-6; TRBD1 might be the D (5 bases). The germline gives CDR1 ENHRY, CDR2 SYGVKD. The CDR3 loop spans 14 amino acids. V was shortened by 6 bases and J by 2 bases, with 8 bases between the two germline ends. The CDR3 region has the DNA TGTGCCATCAGGGGGCCGCCTGGGGCCAACGTCCTGACTTTC. Translation: CAIRGPPGANVLTF.

The chain joins TRBV10-3 to TRBJ1-5; 7 positions agree with TRBD1. V trimming: 0 bases; J trimming: 5 bases; junction bases outside the gene matches: 7. Germline V gene sequence: CDR1 ENHRY, CDR2 SYGVKD. The CDR3 is 16 residues long. CDR3 sequence (DNA): TGTGCCATCAGTGAGTCAACAGGGGCCGGAGATCAGCCCCAGCATTTT. Protein: CAISESTGAGDQPQHF.

The chain joins TRBV5-1 to TRBJ2-1, with TRBD2 as a possible D gene (5 bases). V shed 4 bases and J shed 0 bases, with 11 bases lying between them. This CDR3 is built from 15 residues. Germline V gene data show CDR1 as SGHRS and CDR2 as YFSETQ. CDR3 amino acids: CASSGDEGSYNEQFF. CDR3 nucleotide sequence: TGCGCCAGCAGCGGGGATGAGGGCTCCTACAATGAGCAGTTCTTC.

This clone has just a few counts. The chain combines TRBV6-5 with TRBJ2-3, with TRBD1 as a possible D gene (5 bases). Germline lookup yields CDR1 MNHEY and CDR2 SVGAGI. This CDR3 contains 13 residues. The V end was cut by 5 bases, the J end by 8 bases, with 14 bases between. The CDR3 sequence is CASSDPLGATQYF. CDR3 in DNA: TGTGCCAGCAGTGACCCCCTTGGGGCTACGCAGTATTTT.

This clone was observed a few times. The chain employs TRBV5-4 and TRBJ2-1, with TRBD2 matching over 8 bases. V was pared by 3 bases and J by 6 bases, with 11 bases of the junction left unmatched. Per germline, CDR1 SGHNT and CDR2 YYREEE (reference sequence). This CDR3 contains 16 residues. CDR3 residues: CASSSGSGRSSNEQFF. As DNA, the CDR3 is TGTGCCAGCAGCTCGGGGAGCGGGAGATCAAGCAATGAGCAGTTCTTC.

This chain connects TRBV30 to TRBJ2-7; a possible D gene is TRBD2 (5 bases). The CDR3 runs to 16 residues. From germline, CDR1 is GTSNPN and CDR2 SVGIG (reference sequence). V lost 0 bases to trimming and J lost 1 base, with 16 bases between them. The CDR3 bases are TGTGCCTGGAGTGTATTTGGTCGGGATACGTCCTACGAGCAGTACTTC. Residues: CAWSVFGRDTSYEQYF.

There are a few counts of this clone. The rearrangement joins TRBV5-1 to TRBJ1-4, with 8 nucleotides matching TRBD1. The CDR3 is made up of 15 amino acids. V gave up 0 bases and J gave up 8 bases; unmatched junction bases: 6. Germline CDR1 and CDR2: SGHRS and YFSETQ. CDR3 region: CASSLEPGGEEKLFF. In DNA, the CDR3 is TGCGCCAGCAGCTTGGAACCAGGGGGCGAGGAAAAACTGTTTTTT.

This clone was counted a single time. The chain carries TRBV5-4 and TRBJ2-5, with 9 bases fitting TRBD2. Germline trimming cut 2 bases from V and 4 bases from J; bases unmatched to any gene: 15. Germline-derived CDR1 and CDR2 are SGHNT and YYREEE (reference sequence). This CDR3 spans 18 amino acids. CDR3: CASSFGGLWLAGRETQYF. CDR3 DNA sequence: TGTGCCAGCAGCTTTGGGGGCCTTTGGCTAGCGGGGCGAGAGACCCAGTACTTC.

In its sample, this clone was seen a few times. This sequence joins TRBV27 and TRBJ1-2; a possible D gene is TRBD1 (5 bases). Trimming cost V 6 bases and J 4 bases, with 15 bases left between them. The CDR3 is 14 amino acids. Germline lookup yields CDR1 MNHEY and CDR2 SMNVEV (reference sequence). The CDR3 DNA reads as TGTGCCAGCAGCCAGAGAGGAGGGGCCTATGGCTACACCTTC. Amino acids: CASSQRGGAYGYTF.

This clone has just a few counts. The chain combines TRBV5-1 with TRBJ2-1, with TRBD2 identical over 10 bases. The V gene end was trimmed by 0 bases and the J gene end by 2 bases; junction bases not matched to a gene: 5. This CDR3 has 17 residues. In germline, CDR1 is SGHRS, CDR2 YFSETQ. CDR3 in amino acids: CASSLETLAGAYNEQFF. DNA for the CDR3: TGCGCCAGCAGCTTGGAAACGCTAGCGGGGGCCTACAATGAGCAGTTCTTC.

The rearrangement links TRBV12-5 to TRBJ2-3, with TRBD2 matching over 8 bases. This CDR3 has 21 residues. The germline V gene has CDR1 LGHNT and CDR2 FRNRAP. J gave up 2 bases and V 2 bases, and 21 bases lay outside the gene matches. CDR3 sequence reads: CASGLSFGGLVSQHNTDTQYF. The CDR3 DNA reads as TGTGCTAGTGGTTTGTCCTTCGGGGGACTAGTCTCCCAACACAACACAGATACGCAGTATTTT.

The chain couples TRBV19 to TRBJ1-5; 12 positions match TRBD1. The CDR3 runs to 15 residues. The J segment lost 1 base and the V segment lost 7 bases, leaving 2 bases of the junction unmatched. Per the germline V gene, CDR1 is LNHDA and CDR2 is SQIVND (reference sequence). CDR3 residues: CASTGQGASNQPQHF. The CDR3 DNA reads as TGTGCCAGTACGGGACAGGGGGCGAGCAATCAGCCCCAGCATTTT.

This clone was found once. The chain recombines TRBV2 with TRBJ1-6, with a weak D call TRBD1 (5 bases). CDR1 is SNHLY, CDR2 FYNNEI, per germline. V lost 3 bases, J lost 8 bases, and 11 bases lay in between. The CDR3 covers 14 residues. This chain's CDR3 is CASSETPRDSPLHF. CDR3 in DNA: TGTGCCAGCAGTGAGACACCCAGGGATTCACCCCTCCACTTT.

The rearrangement uses TRBV30 and TRBJ1-3, with TRBD1 matching 7 bases. The germline CDR1 and CDR2 sequences are GTSNPN and SVGIG (reference sequence). With 7 bases clipped from V and 3 bases from J, the junction kept 6 bases outside the gene matches. The CDR3 is 13 amino acids. The CDR3 loop is CAFSQGNGNTIYF. The CDR3, as DNA: TGTGCCTTTTCACAGGGGAATGGAAACACCATATATTTT.

The CDR3 DNA sequence: TGTGCCAGCAGTGTAGGGGTCTACAATGAGCAGTTCTTC. Translating gives CASSVGVYNEQFF. V and J are TRBV2 and TRBJ2-1; TRBD1 is a possible D gene (5 bases). The CDR3 spans 13 residues. Germline V gene data show CDR1 as SNHLY and CDR2 as FYNNEI. V shed 4 bases and J shed 3 bases, with 7 bases lying between them.

This clone has just a few counts. This rearrangement joins TRBV5-6 to TRBJ1-1; D remains ambiguous. The germline V and J ends were trimmed by 2 bases and 1 base, with 12 bases remaining between them. The CDR3 contains 15 residues. In germline, CDR1 is SGHDT, CDR2 YYEEEE. The CDR3 here is CASSFGHTQNTEAFF. CDR3 coding DNA: TGTGCCAGCAGCTTTGGGCACACCCAGAACACTGAAGCTTTCTTT. Looking up the rest from reference TRBV5-6 and TRBJ1-1 gives the full variable domain: DAGVTQSPTHLIKTRGQQVTLRCSPKSGHDTVSWYQQALGQGPQFIFQYYEEEERQRGNFPDRFSGHQFPNYSSELNVNALLLGDSALYLCASSFGHTQNTEAFFGQGTRLTVV.

CDR3 sequence: CASSKHGSPQVYEQYF. The CDR3 region has the DNA TGTGCCAGCAGCAAACATGGGAGTCCTCAGGTCTACGAGCAGTACTTC. The genes are TRBV6-6 and TRBJ2-7; D is possibly TRBD2 (5 bases). Germline V gene sequence: CDR1 MNHNY, CDR2 SVGAGI (reference sequence). The CDR3 is 16 amino acids. V lost 6 bases and J lost 3, with 21 bases in between.

This chain uses TRBV2 with TRBJ1-2; weak D call: TRBD1 (6 bases). From germline, CDR1 is SNHLY and CDR2 FYNNEI. V lost 3 bases and J lost 7, with 15 bases in between. The CDR3 runs to 14 residues. In nucleotides, the CDR3 is TGTGCCAGCAGTGATGGACAGCCGGGTGGTGGCTACACCTTC. Translated, it gives CASSDGQPGGGYTF.